What follows describes a single T cell receptor (beta chain). Antigen: not known. Some clones are missing from TCRdb's copy, which holds only in-frame ones; the method was immunoSEQ multiplex PCR. The sample has just under 150,000 clones; roughly 87% are singletons. This sample stems from a study of T cell responses to AZD1222 COVID-19 vaccine. Findings of the study overall: CD4 TCRs linked to vaccination spanned spike, dominating at 160-218 and 743-854.

V was clipped by 6 bases and J by 8 bases, with 11 bases between them. The CDR3 covers 13 residues. This clonotype originated in an adult who received the AZD1222 COVID-19 vaccine. This specimen consisted of peripheral blood, obtained 28 days after the second AZD1222 dose. This chain connects TRBV12-3 or TRBV12-4 to TRBJ1-6; D gene unclear. The CDR3 DNA is TGTGCCAGCAGCTTCCTCATCGATTCACCCCTCCACTTT. This gives the protein CASSFLIDSPLHF.